These T cell receptor beta chains were read from a single sample in a study of multiple sclerosis patients with progressive multifocal leukoencephalopathy. Sequenced by immunoSEQ multiplex PCR; TCRdb stores in-frame clones only, minus some. This table holds 30,000 or so clones, 87% found once. The specimen comprised PBMCs, sampled from a patient treated with natalizumab. The receptors were sampled from a woman aged 35 to 49 with progressive multifocal leukoencephalopathy. The CDR3 runs from the conserved cysteine through the conserved F or W. The order of the fields is V gene, clone size, D gene, J gene, CDR3 DNA, CDR3 protein. A D gene is named only where the DNA matches it firmly. Clone size is not always given. Where it is, it says once, few, many or a class for expanded clones.

v_gene: TRBV7-6; abundance: NA; d_gene: NA; j_gene: TRBJ1-1; CDR3nt: TGTGCCAGCAGCCCGAGGACAGCTGGCCACACTGAAGCTTTCTTT; CDR3aa: CASSPRTAGHTEAFF
v_gene: TRBV18; abundance: NA; d_gene: TRBD1; j_gene: TRBJ1-1; CDR3nt: TGTGCCAGCTCACCGGGACAGAAGAACACTGAAGCTTTCTTT; CDR3aa: CASSPGQKNTEAFF
v_gene: TRBV6-1; abundance: NA; d_gene: NA; j_gene: TRBJ2-2; CDR3nt: TGTGCCAGCAGTGAACTAGGCAGGGGGGTCGGGGAGCTGTTTTTT; CDR3aa: CASSELGRGVGELFF
v_gene: TRBV28; abundance: NA; d_gene: TRBD1; j_gene: TRBJ2-7; CDR3nt: TGTGCCAGCAGTACCCCTCAGGGGGCGCGGGAGCAGTACTTC; CDR3aa: CASSTPQGAREQYF
v_gene: TRBV15; abundance: NA; d_gene: NA; j_gene: TRBJ2-4; CDR3nt: TGTGCCACCAGCAAGTCTCCGAGGGACATTCAGTACTTC; CDR3aa: CATSKSPRDIQYF
v_gene: TRBV6-6; abundance: NA; d_gene: TRBD1; j_gene: TRBJ2-1; CDR3nt: TGTGCCAGCAGACCGACAGGGGGCAAAAGTCATACTGAGCAGTTCTTC; CDR3aa: CASRPTGGKSHTEQFF
v_gene: TRBV2; abundance: NA; d_gene: NA; j_gene: TRBJ2-3; CDR3nt: TGTGCCAGCAGTGAAACCCCACGGGCAGATACGCAGTATTTT; CDR3aa: CASSETPRADTQYF
v_gene: TRBV2; abundance: NA; d_gene: NA; j_gene: TRBJ1-1; CDR3nt: TGTGCCAGCAGTGAAGTAGGGAGCTGGAACACTGAAGCTTTCTTT; CDR3aa: CASSEVGSWNTEAFF
v_gene: TRBV7-2; abundance: NA; d_gene: NA; j_gene: TRBJ2-7; CDR3nt: TGTGCCAGCAGCTTATTTCCCGACAGGGTACCGGGACTACTCTACGAGCAGTACTTC; CDR3aa: CASSLFPDRVPGLLYEQYF
v_gene: TRBV14; abundance: NA; d_gene: NA; j_gene: TRBJ1-1; CDR3nt: TGTGCCAGCAGCCAAACAGACACTGAAGCTTTCTTT; CDR3aa: CASSQTDTEAFF
v_gene: TRBV6-5; abundance: NA; d_gene: NA; j_gene: TRBJ2-3; CDR3nt: TGTGCCAGCAGTCCCCCGGGGAATACGCAGTATTTT; CDR3aa: CASSPPGNTQYF
v_gene: TRBV29-1; abundance: NA; d_gene: TRBD1; j_gene: TRBJ1-5; CDR3nt: TGCAGCGTTGGAGGGGGCGGTAATCAGCCCCAGCATTTT; CDR3aa: CSVGGGGNQPQHF
v_gene: TRBV19; abundance: NA; d_gene: NA; j_gene: TRBJ1-5; CDR3nt: TGTGCCAGCCGACCCGGGGACCTCAGGCGCAATCAGCCCCAGCATTTT; CDR3aa: CASRPGDLRRNQPQHF
v_gene: TRBV20-1; abundance: NA; d_gene: NA; j_gene: TRBJ2-7; CDR3nt: TGCAGTGCTGGGTCAAACCACGAGCAGTACTTC; CDR3aa: CSAGSNHEQYF
v_gene: TRBV7-2; abundance: NA; d_gene: NA; j_gene: TRBJ1-5; CDR3nt: TGTGCCAGCAGCTTTACAGGGTATAGCAATCAGCCCCAGCATTTT; CDR3aa: CASSFTGYSNQPQHF
v_gene: TRBV7-8; abundance: once; d_gene: TRBD2; j_gene: TRBJ2-7; CDR3nt: TGTGCCAGCAGCTTTCGGACTAGCGGGAGCGGCGAGCAGTACTTC; CDR3aa: CASSFRTSGSGEQYF
v_gene: TRBV5-1; abundance: NA; d_gene: NA; j_gene: TRBJ2-7; CDR3nt: TGCGCCAGCAGCCCCAGGGACACTTTAACCTACGAGCAGTACTTC; CDR3aa: CASSPRDTLTYEQYF
v_gene: TRBV2; abundance: NA; d_gene: NA; j_gene: TRBJ2-7; CDR3nt: TGTGCCAGCAGTAAAGACAGCAACCCTCGGGAGCAGTACTTC; CDR3aa: CASSKDSNPREQYF
v_gene: TRBV11-2; abundance: NA; d_gene: TRBD2; j_gene: TRBJ2-7; CDR3nt: TGTGCCAGCAGCCTACTAGCGGGGACCTTTTACGAGCAGTACTTC; CDR3aa: CASSLLAGTFYEQYF
v_gene: TRBV6-5; abundance: NA; d_gene: NA; j_gene: TRBJ1-1; CDR3nt: TGTGCCAGCAGTTACGAGGGGGGGTTGGGCACTGAAGCTTTCTTT; CDR3aa: CASSYEGGLGTEAFF
v_gene: TRBV11-2; abundance: NA; d_gene: NA; j_gene: TRBJ2-5; CDR3nt: TGTGCCAGCAGCCTGATCCAGACCCTGGGCGCAGAGACCCAGTACTTC; CDR3aa: CASSLIQTLGAETQYF
v_gene: TRBV4-1; abundance: few; d_gene: NA; j_gene: TRBJ1-6; CDR3nt: TGCGCCAGCAGCCAAGATACAGGGTACTCACCCCTCCACTTT; CDR3aa: CASSQDTGYSPLHF
v_gene: TRBV7-2; abundance: NA; d_gene: TRBD2; j_gene: TRBJ2-3; CDR3nt: TGTGCCAGCAGCCCCACTAGCGGGAGGGCCGGAGATACGCAGTATTTT; CDR3aa: CASSPTSGRAGDTQYF
v_gene: TRBV7-8; abundance: NA; d_gene: TRBD2; j_gene: TRBJ2-7; CDR3nt: TGTGCCAGCAGCCACAATGTACCTAGCGGGGGTAGCGAGCAGTACTTC; CDR3aa: CASSHNVPSGGSEQYF
v_gene: TRBV9; abundance: NA; d_gene: NA; j_gene: TRBJ1-1; CDR3nt: TGTGCCAGCAGCGTAATAACCGTGGGGTGGACTGAAGCTTTCTTT; CDR3aa: CASSVITVGWTEAFF
v_gene: TRBV5-1; abundance: NA; d_gene: NA; j_gene: TRBJ2-3; CDR3nt: TGCGCCAGCAGCTCCGACCTTTTAGATCTGCAGTATTTT; CDR3aa: CASSSDLLDLQYF
v_gene: TRBV28; abundance: NA; d_gene: TRBD2; j_gene: TRBJ2-1; CDR3nt: TGTGCCAGCAACAAACACCGACTAGCGTCGCTTCGCTCCTACAATGAGCAGTTCTTC; CDR3aa: CASNKHRLASLRSYNEQFF
v_gene: TRBV4-3; abundance: NA; d_gene: NA; j_gene: TRBJ1-2; CDR3nt: TGCGCCAGCAGCCAAGAATCTCGGGGACTCCCCAGAAGTATGGGCTACACCTTC; CDR3aa: CASSQESRGLPRSMGYTF
v_gene: TRBV7-2; abundance: NA; d_gene: NA; j_gene: TRBJ1-2; CDR3nt: TGTGCCAGCAGCTTACCGCCCGGGCTCCTTGATGGCTACACCTTC; CDR3aa: CASSLPPGLLDGYTF
v_gene: TRBV5-1; abundance: NA; d_gene: TRBD2; j_gene: TRBJ2-5; CDR3nt: TGCGCCAGCAGCTTGGGGCTAGCGGCAAACCAAGAGGCCCAGTACTTC; CDR3aa: CASSLGLAANQEAQYF